Below are 20 T cell receptor beta chains sequenced from a single sample in a study of cytomegalovirus exposure and HLA in healthy donors. 60 Vbeta and 13 Jbeta primers were used in PCR. Clones were sequenced by immunoSEQ multiplex PCR, and TCRdb holds only the in-frame ones, with some missing. The sample has about 160,000 clones; 65% to 85% are singletons. Sequencing used PBMCs. These TCRs come from a male donor in good health and CMV-seropositive.

The chain is built from TRBV5-1 and TRBJ2-1; 11 bases agree with TRBD2. Trimming cost V 5 bases and J 7 bases; bases outside gene matches: 5. The CDR3 is made up of 14 amino acids. The V gene's germline CDR1 is SGHRS and CDR2 YFSETQ. DNA for the CDR3: TGCGCCAGCAGACTGACTAGCGGGATTAATGAGCAGTTCTTC. Amino acid sequence: CASRLTSGINEQFF.

The chain is built from TRBV11-1 and TRBJ2-4; TRBD1 agrees at 7 bases. The CDR3 sequence is 14 residues long. CDR1 is SGHAT and CDR2 is FQDESV in the germline V gene (reference sequence). The ends lost 5 bases at V and 5 bases at J; junction bases unmatched: 6. The CDR3 DNA reads TGTGCCAGCAGCCTAAGACAGGGTCAAAACATTCAGTACTTC. It is translated as CASSLRQGQNIQYF.

J is TRBJ1-1 and V is TRBV7-9; a weak D match, TRBD1 (6 bases). The germline V and J ends were trimmed by 3 bases and 6 bases, with 20 bases remaining between them. Germline loops: CDR1 SEHNR, CDR2 FQNEAQ (reference sequence). The CDR3 consists of 16 residues. This chain's CDR3 is CASSFTPQGGMSEAFF. For the CDR3, the DNA is TGTGCCAGCAGCTTCACACCACAGGGTGGGATGTCTGAAGCTTTCTTT.

This clone was picked up one time. The V and J genes are TRBV6-5 and TRBJ2-4; 7 bases are shared with TRBD2. Germline-derived CDR1 and CDR2 are MNHEY and SVGAGI. The junction had 6 bases not matched to a gene; V was cut back by 5 bases and J by 8 bases. The CDR3 is 13 amino acids. CDR3 sequence: CASSQPGGYIQYF. In DNA, the CDR3 is TGTGCCAGCAGTCAGCCCGGGGGGTACATTCAGTACTTC.

V is TRBV9 and J is TRBJ1-4; 7 nucleotides align to TRBD1. The germline V gene encodes CDR1 SGDLS and CDR2 YYNGEE. V lost 0 bases, J lost 5 bases, and 4 bases stayed unmatched. The CDR3 is made up of 15 amino acids. CDR3 sequence reads: CASSVARGRNEKLFF. The CDR3 region has the DNA TGTGCCAGCAGCGTAGCGAGGGGGCGCAATGAAAAACTGTTTTTT.

The chain is built from TRBV6-6 and TRBJ1-4; D may be TRBD1 (6 bases). Germline CDR1 is MNHNY and CDR2 is SVGAGI (reference sequence). Trimming removed 2 bases at V and 2 bases at J, with 9 bases between. The CDR3 loop spans 15 amino acids. CDR3 sequence: CASSYRGGTNEKLFF. DNA for the CDR3: TGTGCCAGCAGTTACCGCGGGGGCACTAATGAAAAACTGTTTTTT.

The V call is TRBV6-4, the J call TRBJ1-5; D gene uncertain. CDR1 is MRHNA, CDR2 SNTAGT, per germline. There are 13 residues in the CDR3. The V and J ends lost 3 bases and 1 base respectively, with 4 bases between them. CDR3 protein: CASSERSNQPQHF. CDR3 bases: TGTGCCAGCAGTGAGAGGAGCAATCAGCCCCAGCATTTT.

V and J are TRBV6-1 and TRBJ2-1; no clear D. This CDR3 is 15 amino acids long. Per the germline V gene, CDR1 is MNHNS and CDR2 is SASEGT. Trimming took off 6 bases at V and 0 bases at J, with 12 bases between the two ends. The CDR3 protein is CASRAARSSYNEQFF. CDR3 nucleotide sequence: TGTGCCAGCAGAGCTGCCCGGAGCTCCTACAATGAGCAGTTCTTC.

This chain links TRBV27 with TRBJ2-7, with 10 bases lining up with TRBD2. Trimming cost V 5 bases and J 6 bases; bases outside gene matches: 10. Germline CDR1 MNHEY, CDR2 SMNVEV (reference sequence). The CDR3 is made up of 15 amino acids. CDR3 amino acids: CASSATGTSVAEQYF. In nucleotides, the CDR3 is TGTGCCAGCAGTGCTACCGGGACTAGCGTTGCCGAGCAGTACTTC.

The CDR3 sequence: CASSLSGVENTIYF. The CDR3 DNA sequence: TGTGCCAGCAGTTTATCGGGGGTTGAAAACACCATATATTTT. The chain joins TRBV28 to TRBJ1-3; possible D gene TRBD1, 5 bases. CDR1 and CDR2 from the germline V gene are MDHEN and SYDVKM. There are 14 residues in the CDR3. Trimming cost V 1 base and J 6 bases, with 10 bases left between them. Variable domain in full (rest from reference TRBV28 and TRBJ1-3): DVKVTQSSRYLVKRTGEKVFLECVQDMDHENMFWYRQDPGLGLRLIYFSYDVKMKEKGDIPEGYSVSREKKERFSLILESASTNQTSMYLCASSLSGVENTIYFGEGSWLTVV.

V is TRBV2 and J is TRBJ1-2, with D unclear. The germline CDR1 and CDR2 sequences are SNHLY and FYNNEI. The CDR3 loop spans 12 amino acids. Trimming removed 6 bases from V and 3 bases from J, with 8 bases in between. CDR3 amino acids: CASSRGDYGYTF. The CDR3 DNA sequence: TGTGCCAGCAGCCGCGGCGACTATGGCTACACCTTC. Looking up the rest from reference TRBV2 and TRBJ1-2 gives the full variable domain: EPEVTQTPSHQVTQMGQEVILRCVPISNHLYFYWYRQILGQKVEFLVSFYNNEISEKSEIFDDQFSVERPDGSNFTLKIRSTKLEDSAMYFCASSRGDYGYTFGSGTRLTVV.

This chain uses TRBV28 with TRBJ2-7, with D maybe TRBD2 (6 bases). Trimming pared 2 bases from V and 1 base from J, leaving 15 bases between. The CDR3 has 16 residues. The germline V gene encodes CDR1 MDHEN and CDR2 SYDVKM. CDR3 loop: CASSLPLRGNSYEQYF. The DNA of the CDR3 is TGTGCCAGCAGTTTACCACTGCGGGGAAATTCCTACGAGCAGTACTTC.

The chain joins TRBV5-1 to TRBJ2-5; 8 nucleotides align to TRBD2. This CDR3 contains 15 residues. The trim removed 4 bases at V and 5 bases at J, leaving 10 bases unmatched. Germline assignment: CDR1 SGHRS and CDR2 YFSETQ. CDR3 region: CASSPTKVAGETQYF. The CDR3 coding sequence is TGCGCCAGCAGCCCCACGAAGGTAGCGGGGGAGACCCAGTACTTC.

This chain joins TRBV27 and TRBJ2-3; D remains unclear. Trimming left V 8 bases short and J 4 bases short, with 16 bases between. The CDR3 totals 14 residues. CDR1 MNHEY and CDR2 SMNVEV come from the germline V gene (reference sequence). The CDR3 here is CASLHSPRADTQYF. CDR3 sequence (DNA): TGTGCCAGCCTACACTCCCCTCGGGCAGATACGCAGTATTTT.

The V gene is TRBV10-3, the J gene TRBJ2-7; D is possibly TRBD2 (6 bases). This CDR3 comprises 14 residues. Per germline, CDR1 ENHRY and CDR2 SYGVKD. The V gene lost 4 bases and the J gene lost 2 bases, with 12 bases spanning the gap. The CDR3: CAISGTGVTYEQYF. In nucleotides, the CDR3 is TGTGCCATCAGTGGGACGGGAGTAACCTACGAGCAGTACTTC.

V gene TRBV2 combines with J gene TRBJ1-6; unclear D gene. CDR1 and CDR2 from the germline V gene are SNHLY and FYNNEI. The CDR3 is made up of 14 amino acids. V lost 5 bases and J lost 5, with 10 bases in between. In DNA form, the CDR3 reads TGTGCCAGCAGTTCCCCGGTAGATAATTCACCCCTCCACTTT. Translating gives CASSSPVDNSPLHF.

The DNA for the CDR3 is TGTGCCAGCAGCGTAGATGGCTTGGGCAGACAAGAGACCCAGTACTTC. Translated, it gives CASSVDGLGRQETQYF. The chain combines TRBV9 with TRBJ2-5; D call uncertain. CDR1 and CDR2 from the germline V gene are SGDLS and YYNGEE. V lost 0 bases and J 2 bases, leaving 14 bases between the germline ends. The CDR3 is made up of 16 amino acids.

V and J are TRBV9 and TRBJ2-3; maybe TRBD2 (5 bases). The CDR3 sequence is 12 residues long. Trimming took off 2 bases at V and 7 bases at J, with 8 bases between the two ends. The germline gives CDR1 SGDLS, CDR2 YYNGEE. The CDR3 DNA reads TGTGCCAGCAGCGTGGACTTGTATACGCAGTATTTT. Protein product: CASSVDLYTQYF. The full variable domain, in which reference TRBV9 and TRBJ2-3 provide the parts outside the CDR3, is DSGVTQTPKHLITATGQRVTLRCSPRSGDLSVYWYQQSLDQGLQFLIQYYNGEERAKGNILERFSAQQFPDLHSELNLSSLELGDSALYFCASSVDLYTQYFGPGTRLTVL.

The V gene is TRBV18, the J gene TRBJ2-7; D not resolved. V lost 3 bases and J lost 0, with 6 bases in between. The germline V gene encodes CDR1 KGHSH and CDR2 LQKENI. This CDR3 has 13 amino acids. The CDR3 coding sequence is TGTGCCAGCTCACCGGCAGACTCCTACGAGCAGTACTTC. It is translated as CASSPADSYEQYF.

This CDR3 reads CASSLGWGGAYEQYF. CDR3 sequence (DNA): TGTGCCAGCAGTTTAGGGTGGGGGGGGGCCTACGAGCAGTACTTC. The V and J genes are TRBV27 and TRBJ2-7; the match to TRBD2 covers 7 bases. The CDR3 is 15 amino acids. The trim removed 2 bases at V and 2 bases at J, leaving 6 bases unmatched. The germline CDR1 and CDR2 sequences are MNHEY and SMNVEV (reference sequence).